Listed here are 11 T cell receptor beta chains from one sample, sequenced in a study of cytomegalovirus exposure and HLA in healthy donors. The PCR employed 60 Vbeta primers together with 13 Jbeta primers. Here immunoSEQ multiplex PCR was the method, and the copy in TCRdb shows in-frame clones only, minus some. Seen here are hundreds of thousands of clones, around 84% observed once, and the top ten hold around 0.22%. Sequenced sample: PBMCs. These receptors originate from a girl aged 2 to 9 in good health and CMV-seronegative.

J is TRBJ2-3 and V is TRBV4-1; TRBD2 is a possible D gene (6 bases). Germline CDR1 MGHRA, CDR2 YSYEKL. Deletions cut 0 bases from V and 0 bases from J, with 13 bases between. There are 17 residues in the CDR3. The CDR3 coding sequence is TGCGCCAGCAGCCAAGATCAGGCAGGGACTAGCACAGATACGCAGTATTTT. This translates into CASSQDQAGTSTDTQYF.

This clone was detected only once. This chain joins TRBV5-1 and TRBJ1-5; weak D call: TRBD1 (6 bases). Per germline, CDR1 SGHRS and CDR2 YFSETQ. V was trimmed by 1 base and J by 5 bases, leaving 13 bases between them. The CDR3 extends over 15 amino acids. The CDR3 nucleotides read TGCGCCAGCAGCTTGTCTGGGGGCGAATATCAGCCCCAGCATTTT. This sequence encodes CASSLSGGEYQPQHF.

This clone was seen just once. This rearrangement joins TRBV5-1 to TRBJ2-5; D may be TRBD1 (5 bases). With the DNA end fitting TRBJ2-7 better, the J assignment may be wrong. This CDR3 contains 15 residues. Per germline, CDR1 SGHRS and CDR2 YFSETQ. In DNA, the CDR3 is TGCGCCAGCAGCTTGGAGGCAGGGTTGCCCTACGAGCAGTACTTC. This codes for CASSLEAGLPYEQYF.

This rearrangement joins TRBV19 to TRBJ1-4; TRBD1 matches at 7 bases. The length of the CDR3 is 14 residues. After removal of 3 bases from V and 8 bases from J, the junction contained 6 bases not matched to a gene. Germline values: CDR1 LNHDA, CDR2 SQIVND (reference sequence). In nucleotides, the CDR3 is TGTGCCAGTAGTATTGACAGGGTGGAGGAAAAACTGTTTTTT. It translates to CASSIDRVEEKLFF.

This chain connects TRBV6-5 to TRBJ1-2; no definite D call. The CDR3 spans 16 residues. V shed 1 base and J shed 0 bases, with 12 bases lying between them. Germline V gene lookup returns CDR1 MNHEY and CDR2 SVGAGI. CDR3 protein: CASSYLGDLANYGYTF. The CDR3 DNA reads as TGTGCCAGCAGTTACTTGGGAGACTTGGCTAACTATGGCTACACCTTC.

This clone has just a few counts. The V gene is TRBV7-2, the J gene TRBJ2-7; TRBD2 aligns across 7 bases. The V gene's germline CDR1 is SGHTA and CDR2 FQGNSA. Losses at the gene ends were 4 bases for V and 2 bases for J; bases not matched to a gene: 8. This CDR3 contains 15 residues. The CDR3 sequence is CASSWERGNPYEQYF. The CDR3 nucleotides read TGTGCCAGCAGCTGGGAGCGGGGAAACCCCTACGAGCAGTACTTC. Together with reference TRBV7-2 and TRBJ2-7, the CDR3 gives the full variable domain: GAGVSQSPSNKVTEKGKDVELRCDPISGHTALYWYRQSLGQGLEFLIYFQGNSAPDKSGLPSDRFSAERTGGSVSTLTIQRTQQEDSAVYLCASSWERGNPYEQYFGPGTRLTVT.

The chain joins TRBV9 to TRBJ1-1; TRBD1 matches at 9 bases. The ends lost 1 base at V and 7 bases at J; junction bases unmatched: 5. The CDR3 sequence is 14 residues long. Germline-derived CDR1 and CDR2 are SGDLS and YYNGEE. For the CDR3, the DNA is TGTGCCAGCAGCGTACTGGACAGGGGCGTTGAAGCTTTCTTT. Translation: CASSVLDRGVEAFF.

Notes on this clone: The junction and the germline gene differ at one end; a read error may be behind it. Other DNA sequences of this sample code for an identical CDR3. V and J are TRBV6-5 and TRBJ1-1; weak D call: TRBD1 (6 bases). Per germline, CDR1 MNHEY and CDR2 SVGAGI. CDR3 length: 14 residues. The CDR3 region is CASSRGNMNTEAFF. The CDR3 bases are TGTGCCAGCAGCAGGGGAAACATGAACACCGAAGCTTTCTTT.

The genes are TRBV29-1 and TRBJ2-7; 9 positions agree with TRBD2. The CDR3 runs 15 residues. The germline CDR1 and CDR2 sequences are SQVTM and ANQGSEA. The ends lost 2 bases at V and 3 bases at J; junction bases unmatched: 8. This CDR3 reads CSVESSGGTHYEQYF. As DNA, the CDR3 is TGCAGCGTTGAATCCAGCGGGGGGACCCACTACGAGCAGTACTTC.

The rearrangement uses TRBV7-9 and TRBJ1-2; 8 bases agree with TRBD1. Per the germline V gene, CDR1 is SEHNR and CDR2 is FQNEAQ (reference sequence). The junction had 9 bases not matched to a gene; V was cut back by 5 bases and J by 7 bases. The CDR3 extends over 14 amino acids. For the CDR3, the DNA is TGTGCCAGCAGCCCCCCGGACAGGGCAGGTGGCTACACCTTC. Amino acid sequence: CASSPPDRAGGYTF.

This chain links TRBV7-8 with TRBJ2-1; the match to TRBD2 covers 14 bases. The CDR3 length is 16 residues. Germline lookup yields CDR1 SGHVS and CDR2 FQNEAQ. Trimming cost V 5 bases and J 2 bases; bases outside gene matches: 2. This CDR3 reads CASSRLAGGPYNEQFF. In DNA form, the CDR3 reads TGTGCCAGCAGCCGACTAGCGGGGGGGCCCTACAATGAGCAGTTCTTC.